What follows are 14 T cell receptor beta chains derived from one specimen sequenced in a study of post-analysis software for immune sequencing data. Tagging with unique molecular identifiers was a feature of the TCR beta cDNA libraries. TCRdb re-derived calls from the PCR reads in MiXCR, one entry per CDR3 protein. Here the sample spans roughly 800,000 distinct CDR3 sequences, roughly 58% being singletons. These receptors' targets are unknown. Study results and limitations: When patients were compared with controls, a handful of TRBV segments were more frequent, TRBV5-6, TRBV5-1 and TRBV20-1 among them.

The sample taken for sequencing was blood. The receptors were sampled from a girl aged 5-17 years with multiple sclerosis.

Turning to this clonotype: At one of its ends the junction is not consistent with the germline gene, which may arise from a read error. The J gene is TRBJ2-3, the V gene TRBV29-1; D may match TRBD1 or TRBD2 (6 bases each). The CDR3 is 13 amino acids. CDR1 and CDR2 from the germline V gene are SQVTM and ANQGSEA. The CDR3 DNA is TGCAGCGTCCCGAGGGGGGTGCGAGATGCGCAGTATTTT. Its translation: CSVPRGVRDAQYF.

J is TRBJ2-3 and V is TRBV5-1; tentative D call: TRBD1 (5 bases). Germline loops: CDR1 SGHRS, CDR2 YFSETQ. V was shortened by 4 bases and J by 1 base, with 13 bases between the two germline ends. The CDR3 is 15 residues long. The CDR3 reads CASSPTGRGTDTQYF. Written as DNA, the CDR3 is TGCGCCAGCAGCCCAACAGGACGAGGCACAGATACGCAGTATTTT.

This rearrangement joins TRBV20-1 to TRBJ2-7, with 8 bases lining up with TRBD2. The CDR3 has 14 residues. J gave up 3 bases and V 3 bases, and 7 bases lay outside the gene matches. Germline V gene data show CDR1 as DFQATT and CDR2 as SNEGSKA (reference sequence). The chain's CDR3 is CSASSGTRVYEQYF. The CDR3 nucleotides read TGCAGTGCTAGCTCAGGGACTAGGGTCTACGAGCAGTACTTC.

This clonotype has a handful of counts. This chain links TRBV3-1 with TRBJ2-7, with D tentatively TRBD1 or TRBD2 (5 bases each). The V end lost 4 bases, the J end lost 0 bases, and 13 bases lay between the germline ends. Germline V gives CDR1 LGHDT, CDR2 YNNKEL (reference sequence). This CDR3 spans 15 amino acids. The CDR3 DNA reads TGTGCCAGCAGCCCCCCGGGACGTGCCTCCTACGAGCAGTACTTC. The encoded protein is CASSPPGRASYEQYF.

The chain has TRBV7-9 and TRBJ2-7; 10 bases line up with TRBD2. V dropped 4 bases and J dropped 5; count of bases not matched to a gene: 17. The CDR3 has 18 residues. Germline CDR1 SEHNR, CDR2 FQNEAQ (reference sequence). CDR3 DNA sequence: TGTGCCAGCAGCTCGCTAGTGGGGGGAACTAGCGGGACCCACGAGCAGTACTTC. This codes for CASSSLVGGTSGTHEQYF.

This chain joins TRBV20-1 and TRBJ2-3; D gene unclear. Germline V gene lookup returns CDR1 DFQATT and CDR2 SNEGSKA (reference sequence). V was cut by 0 bases and J by 12 bases, with 25 bases left in between. The length of the CDR3 is 16 residues. CDR3 DNA sequence: TGCAGTGCTAGAGATCGCGAGTCTTTGTACCAAGAGACCCAGTATTTT. Protein sequence: CSARDRESLYQETQYF.

V and J are TRBV27 and TRBJ2-1; 8 nucleotides line up with TRBD2. V lost 4 bases and J lost 4; bases outside the gene matches: 9. In germline, CDR1 is MNHEY, CDR2 SMNVEV (reference sequence). This CDR3 spans 16 amino acids. CDR3: CASSSPLSGRYNEQFF. In nucleotides, the CDR3 is TGTGCCAGCAGTTCTCCCCTGAGCGGGAGATACAATGAGCAGTTCTTC.

The chain combines TRBV5-1 with TRBJ2-3; D possibly corresponds to TRBD2 (6 bases). The V end was cut by 2 bases, the J end by 6 bases, with 10 bases between. This CDR3 is 13 amino acids long. Germline V gene lookup returns CDR1 SGHRS and CDR2 YFSETQ. This CDR3 is CASSFPGLDTQYF. CDR3 sequence (DNA): TGCGCCAGCAGCTTCCCGGGACTTGATACGCAGTATTTT. Using reference TRBV5-1 and TRBJ2-3 for the parts outside the CDR3, the full variable domain is KAGVTQTPRYLIKTRGQQVTLSCSPISGHRSVSWYQQTPGQGLQFLFEYFSETQRNKGNFPGRFSGRQFSNSRSEMNVSTLELGDSALYLCASSFPGLDTQYFGPGTRLTVL.

V is TRBV5-1 and J is TRBJ2-5; tentatively, D is TRBD2 (7 bases). The CDR3 has 14 residues. Per germline, CDR1 SGHRS and CDR2 YFSETQ. Trimming shortened V by 2 bases and J by 3 bases, and 11 bases separated the two germline ends. The CDR3 reads CASSLRGGEETQYF. CDR3 in DNA: TGCGCCAGCAGCTTAAGGGGGGGCGAAGAGACCCAGTACTTC.

This clonotype has a single count. The rearrangement links TRBV15 to TRBJ2-7, with D perhaps matching TRBD1 (5 bases). This CDR3 spans 15 amino acids. CDR1 is LNHNV, CDR2 YYDKDF, per germline (reference sequence). Between the trimmed V and J ends, which lost 3 bases and 0 bases, there was a span of 12 bases. The chain's CDR3 is CATSSPTGASYEQYF. DNA of the CDR3: TGTGCCACCAGCAGCCCCACAGGAGCCTCCTACGAGCAGTACTTC.

The J gene is TRBJ2-7, the V gene TRBV20-1; D may be TRBD1 (6 bases). The germline CDR1 and CDR2 sequences are DFQATT and SNEGSKA (reference sequence). The CDR3 runs to 16 residues. Between the trimmed V and J ends, which lost 1 base and 3 bases, there was a span of 19 bases. The CDR3 protein is CSARAIIGTLGYEQYF. The CDR3, as DNA: TGCAGTGCTAGAGCGATAATCGGGACATTAGGCTACGAGCAGTACTTC.

This clonotype is a singleton in its sample. The J gene is TRBJ1-6, the V gene TRBV2, with D possibly matching TRBD1 (6 bases). The CDR3 is 15 residues long. CDR1 is SNHLY and CDR2 is FYNNEI in the germline V gene. V lost 8 bases and J lost 9, with 20 bases in between. DNA of the CDR3: TGTGCCAGCTCCTCCGGCCCAGGGGAGCGTTCACCCCTCCACTTT. It is translated as CASSSGPGERSPLHF.

This clonotype has just one count. The junction shows a germline mismatch at one end, possibly a read error. The V call is TRBV4-1, the J call TRBJ2-7, with D possibly matching TRBD1 (5 bases). This CDR3 is 14 amino acids long. Germline CDR1 and CDR2: MGHRA and YSYEKL. In nucleotides, the CDR3 is TGCGTCAGCAGCCCCCAGGAAGGGGCTGACGAGCAGTACTTC. It encodes CVSSPQEGADEQYF.

This chain uses TRBV11-1 with TRBJ1-6; no reliable D call. Trimming cost V 3 bases and J 7 bases, with 10 bases left between them. This CDR3 has 14 residues. The germline V gene encodes CDR1 SGHAT and CDR2 FQDESV (reference sequence). CDR3 loop: CASSLIQYNSPLHF. For the CDR3, the DNA is TGTGCCAGCAGCTTGATACAGTACAATTCACCCCTCCACTTT.